What follows are 27 T cell receptor beta chains derived from one specimen sequenced in a study of memory CD4+ T cells and cytomegalovirus serostatus. The protocol was immunoSEQ multiplex PCR, while the TCRdb copy is restricted to in-frame clones and leaves out a portion. Here the sample spans 50,000 to 60,000 clones, 70% to 85% being singletons. Single viable CD3+CD4+CD8-CD45RO+ cells were sorted as the memory CD4+ T cells. Specimen: memory CD4+ T cells from blood. The receptors here all came from an adult in good health and CMV-seronegative.

This clone was detected once. J is TRBJ1-5 and V is TRBV18, with 7 bases aligning to TRBD1. The CDR3 spans 16 residues. V shed 1 base and J 10 bases; nucleotides not matched to a gene: 13. The germline gives CDR1 KGHSH, CDR2 LQKENI. The CDR3 is CASSPQDRVLGGPQHF. In DNA form, the CDR3 reads TGTGCCAGCTCACCACAAGACAGGGTGTTGGGGGGACCCCAGCATTTT. Full variable domain (outside the CDR3, taken from reference TRBV18 and TRBJ1-5): NAGVMQNPRHLVRRRGQEARLRCSPMKGHSHVYWYRQLPEEGLKFMVYLQKENIIDESGMPKERFSAEFPKEGPSILRIQQVVRGDSAAYFCASSPQDRVLGGPQHFGDGTRLSIL.

The CDR3 region is CASSPGQVNGNTIYF. As DNA, the CDR3 is TGTGCCAGCAGCCCGGGACAGGTGAACGGAAACACCATATATTTT. V gene TRBV7-8 combines with J gene TRBJ1-3; 8 bases are a match to TRBD1. Germline assignment: CDR1 SGHVS and CDR2 FQNEAQ. V shed 5 bases and J 4 bases; nucleotides not matched to a gene: 7. There are 15 residues in the CDR3.

The chain is built from TRBV5-1 and TRBJ2-7; 7 nucleotides align to TRBD1. Germline lookup yields CDR1 SGHRS and CDR2 YFSETQ. The CDR3 is 15 amino acids. Losses at the gene ends were 4 bases for V and 3 bases for J; bases not matched to a gene: 10. CDR3 nucleotide sequence: TGCGCCAGCAGCGTCCAGGGGGAAACCTTCTACGAGCAGTACTTC. Translating it yields CASSVQGETFYEQYF. The entire variable domain, with the rest obtained from reference TRBV5-1 and TRBJ2-7, is as follows: KAGVTQTPRYLIKTRGQQVTLSCSPISGHRSVSWYQQTPGQGLQFLFEYFSETQRNKGNFPGRFSGRQFSNSRSEMNVSTLELGDSALYLCASSVQGETFYEQYFGPGTRLTVT.

Only a few counts were recorded for this clone. The rearrangement links TRBV6-1 to TRBJ1-1, with D hard to call. The CDR3 length is 17 residues. The V and J ends lost 1 base and 3 bases respectively, with 18 bases between them. Germline-derived CDR1 and CDR2 are MNHNS and SASEGT. CDR3 nucleotide sequence: TGTGCCAGCAGTGAAGGGTGGGGAACTGGCTTACACACTGAAGCTTTCTTT. Protein: CASSEGWGTGLHTEAFF.

CDR3 sequence (DNA): TGCAGCGTTGAAGGGACAGGGGGCGAGCAGTACTTC. Its translation: CSVEGTGGEQYF. The chain couples TRBV29-1 to TRBJ2-7; 10 bases fit TRBD1. The CDR3 is made up of 12 amino acids. V lost 1 base to trimming and J lost 6 bases; unmatched junction nucleotides: 0. CDR1 SQVTM and CDR2 ANQGSEA come from the germline V gene.

This chain joins TRBV6-5 and TRBJ1-1; D perhaps matches TRBD1 (6 bases). This CDR3 is built from 13 residues. Germline assignment: CDR1 MNHEY and CDR2 SVGAGI. V lost 0 bases to trimming and J lost 4 bases, with 6 bases between them. The CDR3 DNA sequence: TGTGCCAGCAGTTACTCAGGGGGCACTGAAGCTTTCTTT. The encoded protein is CASSYSGGTEAFF.

The chain recombines TRBV2 with TRBJ1-6, with 7 bases fitting TRBD1. Germline CDR1 reads SNHLY; CDR2 reads FYNNEI. Germline trimming cut 6 bases from V and 10 bases from J; bases unmatched to any gene: 12. The CDR3 extends over 15 amino acids. Here the CDR3 reads CASSVTTGRGSPLHF. CDR3 nucleotides: TGTGCCAGCAGCGTAACGACAGGGAGGGGATCACCCCTCCACTTT.

The chain joins TRBV5-8 to TRBJ2-7; the match to TRBD1 covers 9 bases. The germline gives CDR1 SGHTS, CDR2 YDEGEE. The CDR3 loop spans 13 amino acids. V trimming: 4 bases; J trimming: 5 bases; junction bases outside the gene matches: 4. The chain's CDR3 is CASSRRDRDEQYF. Here the CDR3 DNA reads TGTGCCAGCAGCCGCCGGGACAGGGACGAGCAGTACTTC.

The rearrangement joins TRBV2 to TRBJ1-2; D not resolved. Trimming cost V 4 bases and J 4 bases, with 13 bases left between them. This CDR3 is built from 14 residues. Germline V lookup: CDR1 SNHLY, CDR2 FYNNEI. The CDR3 nucleotides are TGTGCCAGCAGTGCGTTGGACGAGGTCTATGGCTACACCTTC. Its translation is CASSALDEVYGYTF.

In its sample, this clone was seen once. CDR3 nucleotides: TGTGCCAGTAGTATGGCTAGTGGAGGGGACTATGGCTACACCTTC. As protein: CASSMASGGDYGYTF. The V gene is TRBV19, the J gene TRBJ1-2, with D maybe TRBD1 (5 bases). The length of the CDR3 is 15 residues. Trimming removed 3 bases at V and 3 bases at J, with 14 bases between. Germline CDR1 is LNHDA and CDR2 is SQIVND (reference sequence).

The chain joins TRBV27 to TRBJ2-5; unclear D gene. The CDR3 is made up of 12 amino acids. V was clipped by 6 bases and J by 5 bases, with 10 bases between them. CDR1 and CDR2 from the germline V gene are MNHEY and SMNVEV (reference sequence). CDR3 loop: CASSLKGETQYF. In DNA form, the CDR3 reads TGTGCCAGCAGCTTGAAAGGCGAGACCCAGTACTTC.

CDR3 in DNA: TGTGCCAGCAGTTATACTGGGGACACCTCCTACGAGCAGTACTTC. Translated, it gives CASSYTGDTSYEQYF. The chain has TRBV27 and TRBJ2-7; TRBD1 might be the D (6 bases). Germline CDR1 and CDR2: MNHEY and SMNVEV (reference sequence). Trimming took off 4 bases at V and 0 bases at J, with 13 bases between the two ends. The CDR3 spans 15 residues.

Here the CDR3 reads CASSGGGPNQPQHF. The CDR3 coding sequence is TGTGCCAGCAGTGGAGGGGGGCCCAATCAGCCCCAGCATTTT. The gene calls are TRBV6-1 and TRBJ1-5; D perhaps matches TRBD1 (6 bases). The length of the CDR3 is 14 residues. Between the trimmed V and J ends, which lost 4 bases and 3 bases, there was a span of 10 bases. CDR1 is MNHNS, CDR2 SASEGT, per germline.

The rearrangement uses TRBV27 and TRBJ1-5; tentatively, D is TRBD1 (5 bases). Trimming took 5 bases from V and 7 from J, leaving 12 bases between them. Germline values: CDR1 MNHEY, CDR2 SMNVEV (reference sequence). CDR3 length equals 13 residues. CDR3 nucleotides: TGTGCCAGCAGTCCCAGGGTTTTACAGCCCCAGCATTTT. This gives the protein CASSPRVLQPQHF.

The chain couples TRBV19 to TRBJ2-1, with D maybe TRBD2 (6 bases). V shed 7 bases and J shed 5 bases, with 15 bases lying between them. Per the germline V gene, CDR1 is LNHDA and CDR2 is SQIVND (reference sequence). The CDR3 is made up of 14 amino acids. In DNA form, the CDR3 reads TGTGCCAGTAAGAACTACCGGGGGAACAATGAGCAGTTCTTC. Protein sequence: CASKNYRGNNEQFF.

The V call is TRBV19, the J call TRBJ2-2, with 9 nucleotides matching TRBD2. The CDR3 is 15 amino acids. Germline trimming cut 4 bases from V and 4 bases from J; bases unmatched to any gene: 4. Germline V gene sequence: CDR1 LNHDA, CDR2 SQIVND (reference sequence). This CDR3 reads CASSSSGGITGELFF. CDR3 DNA: TGTGCCAGTAGTAGTAGCGGGGGAATCACCGGGGAGCTGTTTTTT.

The chain uses TRBV7-8 and TRBJ2-5, with 11 bases matching TRBD1. The CDR3 consists of 15 residues. Germline loops: CDR1 SGHVS, CDR2 FQNEAQ. V dropped 1 base and J dropped 5; count of bases not matched to a gene: 3. In DNA form, the CDR3 reads TGTGCCAGCAGCTTAGGGACAGGGGGCTGGGAGACCCAGTACTTC. Amino acid sequence: CASSLGTGGWETQYF.

The gene calls are TRBV11-2 and TRBJ1-2; D unclear. The CDR3 extends over 13 amino acids. Germline lookup yields CDR1 SGHAT and CDR2 FQNNGV. The V gene lost 1 base and the J gene lost 3 bases, with 6 bases spanning the gap. The CDR3 sequence is CASSLGLDYGYTF. In DNA form, the CDR3 reads TGTGCCAGCAGCTTAGGTCTCGACTATGGCTACACCTTC.

V gene TRBV5-6 combines with J gene TRBJ2-4, with 7 positions matching TRBD1. The CDR3 consists of 16 residues. Germline CDR1 is SGHDT and CDR2 is YYEEEE. J was trimmed by 1 base and V by 0 bases; bases with no gene match: 4. The CDR3 bases are TGTGCCAGCAGCTTGGGGCAGGGGGTTGCCAAAAACATTCAGTACTTC. Protein: CASSLGQGVAKNIQYF. Based on the CDR3 plus reference TRBV5-6 and TRBJ2-4, the full variable domain is DAGVTQSPTHLIKTRGQQVTLRCSPKSGHDTVSWYQQALGQGPQFIFQYYEEEERQRGNFPDRFSGHQFPNYSSELNVNALLLGDSALYLCASSLGQGVAKNIQYFGAGTRLSVL.

This chain uses TRBV9 with TRBJ2-7, with D unclear. CDR1 and CDR2 (germline): SGDLS, YYNGEE. The ends were cut back, 0 bases at V and 5 bases at J, with 9 bases in the middle. This CDR3 is 13 amino acids long. CDR3 bases: TGTGCCAGCAGCGTAGAGGCGATGGACGAGCAGTACTTC. Amino acid sequence: CASSVEAMDEQYF.

J is TRBJ1-2 and V is TRBV5-1; no firm D call. The CDR3 length is 15 residues. The germline CDR1 and CDR2 sequences are SGHRS and YFSETQ. Trimming shortened V by 0 bases and J by 6 bases, and 15 bases separated the two germline ends. This CDR3 reads CASSLEGRPGDGYTF. CDR3 DNA sequence: TGCGCCAGCAGCTTGGAGGGCAGGCCGGGCGATGGCTACACCTTC.

J is TRBJ1-2 and V is TRBV14; D is possibly TRBD1 (5 bases). CDR3 length: 15 amino acids. V was clipped by 3 bases and J by 6 bases, with 17 bases between them. Germline-derived CDR1 and CDR2 are SGHDN and FVKESK. The CDR3 sequence is CASSQRGSRGHGYTF. The CDR3 coding sequence is TGTGCCAGCAGCCAGAGGGGAAGTAGAGGGCATGGCTACACCTTC.

V usage is TRBV19 and J usage is TRBJ1-6; 7 nucleotides agree with TRBD1. This CDR3 spans 16 amino acids. The V gene's germline CDR1 is LNHDA and CDR2 SQIVND (reference sequence). V dropped 0 bases and J dropped 9; count of bases not matched to a gene: 8. The CDR3 spells CASSIDRGNPPSPLHF. The CDR3 coding sequence is TGTGCCAGTAGTATAGACAGGGGGAACCCTCCTTCACCCCTCCACTTT.

This chain links TRBV19 with TRBJ1-2; 8 bases are a match to TRBD1. This CDR3 has 15 residues. V was clipped by 6 bases and J by 2 bases; unmatched bases: 8. CDR1 and CDR2 from the germline V gene are LNHDA and SQIVND (reference sequence). The CDR3 here is CASSFGQGKNYGYTF. The DNA for the CDR3 is TGTGCCAGTAGCTTTGGACAGGGAAAGAACTATGGCTACACCTTC.

This clone has just one count. The chain is built from TRBV5-1 and TRBJ2-7, with 9 bases aligning to TRBD2. The CDR3 is made up of 15 amino acids. After removal of 4 bases from V and 1 base from J, the junction contained 6 bases not matched to a gene. Germline CDR1 is SGHRS and CDR2 is YFSETQ. This chain's CDR3 is CASSQPGLASYEQYF. The CDR3 DNA reads as TGCGCCAGCAGCCAACCGGGACTAGCATCCTACGAGCAGTACTTC.

CDR3 coding DNA: TGTGCCAGCTCACCATTTCCCGGGACAGGCGTTTCACCCCTCCACTTT. Protein product: CASSPFPGTGVSPLHF. The chain employs TRBV18 and TRBJ1-6, with 8 bases identical to TRBD1. This CDR3 has 16 amino acids. The J segment lost 9 bases and the V segment lost 2 bases, leaving 9 bases of the junction unmatched. Looked up from germline, CDR1 is KGHSH and CDR2 is LQKENI.

The chain employs TRBV6-6 and TRBJ2-5; D possibly uses TRBD1 or TRBD2 (6 bases each). V was cut by 0 bases and J by 5 bases, with 10 bases left in between. This CDR3 has 14 residues. Looked up from germline, CDR1 is MNHNY and CDR2 is SVGAGI (reference sequence). CDR3 sequence: CASSYSGGSETQYF. The CDR3 nucleotides are TGTGCCAGCAGTTACTCGGGGGGCTCGGAGACCCAGTACTTC.